This T cell receptor (beta chain) was captured by sequencing in a study of control samples from healthy donors and cancer patients. Libraries were prepared by immunoSEQ multiplex PCR; TCRdb keeps only in-frame clonotypes and omits some of them. The top ten hold more than 6% of the sample, which has 400,000 to 450,000 clones, more than 80% seen once. The CDR3 is made up of 16 amino acids. Germline loops: CDR1 SGDLS, CDR2 YYNGEE. Trimming took 0 bases from V and 0 from J, leaving 9 bases between them. The sample taken for sequencing was PBMCs. The J gene is TRBJ1-4, the V gene TRBV9; unclear D gene. This receptor was identified in a man in his forties with head and neck cancer. The CDR3 DNA is TGTGCCAGCAGCGTAGGTAGGCAGGCAACTAATGAAAAACTGTTTTTT. This sequence encodes CASSVGRQATNEKLFF.